The 17 T cell receptor beta chains given below trace back to one sample, sequenced in a study of blood T cell repertoires in COVID-19. Some clones are missing from TCRdb's copy, which holds only in-frame ones; the method was immunoSEQ multiplex PCR. The sample carries about 480,000 clones, roughly 90% recorded once. The sequenced sample was PBMCs or T cells enriched from blood (not recorded which). The receptor set was obtained from a woman aged 40 to 49 who had recovered from COVID-19.

The rearrangement links TRBV12-5 to TRBJ2-5, with D uncertain. The CDR3 totals 13 residues. V was clipped by 5 bases and J by 1 base, with 8 bases between them. Germline V gene data show CDR1 as LGHNT and CDR2 as FRNRAP. CDR3 in amino acids: CASGPSGQETQYF. In nucleotides, the CDR3 is TGTGCTAGTGGTCCCTCCGGCCAAGAGACCCAGTACTTC.

The chain uses TRBV27 and TRBJ2-7; maybe TRBD1 (6 bases). Trimming took off 0 bases at V and 2 bases at J, with 17 bases between the two ends. In germline, CDR1 is MNHEY, CDR2 SMNVEV (reference sequence). CDR3 length: 17 residues. This chain's CDR3 is CASSLSAFGTPTYEQYF. As DNA, the CDR3 is TGTGCCAGCAGTTTATCCGCGTTTGGGACACCTACCTACGAGCAGTACTTC.

V and J are TRBV18 and TRBJ2-7, with 11 bases fitting TRBD2. Trimming removed 3 bases from V and 1 base from J; junction bases left unmatched: 2. CDR3 length: 15 amino acids. Germline V gene lookup returns CDR1 KGHSH and CDR2 LQKENI. The CDR3: CASSPSSGRSYEQYF. CDR3 DNA sequence: TGTGCCAGCTCACCTTCTAGCGGGAGGTCCTACGAGCAGTACTTC. Full variable domain (outside the CDR3, taken from reference TRBV18 and TRBJ2-7): NAGVMQNPRHLVRRRGQEARLRCSPMKGHSHVYWYRQLPEEGLKFMVYLQKENIIDESGMPKERFSAEFPKEGPSILRIQQVVRGDSAAYFCASSPSSGRSYEQYFGPGTRLTVT.

The gene calls are TRBV19 and TRBJ1-1; TRBD1 is a possible D gene (6 bases). The germline gives CDR1 LNHDA, CDR2 SQIVND (reference sequence). The CDR3 contains 15 residues. The V end was cut by 5 bases, the J end by 7 bases, with 20 bases between. CDR3 nucleotides: TGTGCCAGTAGTGCAGGGGTTATCGGAAGCGGTGAAGCTTTCTTT. Translated: CASSAGVIGSGEAFF.

The chain recombines TRBV24-1 with TRBJ1-2; D is possibly TRBD1 (6 bases). There are 14 residues in the CDR3. The germline gives CDR1 KGHDR, CDR2 SFDVKD. Trimming shortened V by 7 bases and J by 2 bases, and 13 bases separated the two germline ends. In nucleotides, the CDR3 is TGTGCCACCAGCGGAGTCGACAGGAACTATGGCTACACCTTC. This encodes CATSGVDRNYGYTF.

The chain has TRBV19 and TRBJ1-4, with TRBD1 identical over 9 bases. V dropped 4 bases and J dropped 8; count of bases not matched to a gene: 11. CDR3 length: 16 amino acids. CDR1 is LNHDA, CDR2 SQIVND, per germline (reference sequence). CDR3 in amino acids: CASSRRGTGLGEKLFF. DNA of the CDR3: TGTGCCAGTAGTAGACGTGGGACAGGGCTGGGAGAAAAACTGTTTTTT.

V gene TRBV11-3 combines with J gene TRBJ2-1; TRBD2 is a possible D gene (6 bases). There are 16 residues in the CDR3. The germline V and J ends were trimmed by 5 bases and 6 bases, with 20 bases remaining between them. CDR1 SGHNT and CDR2 YENEEA come from the germline V gene. CDR3 bases: TGTGCCAGCAGCCCGACGGGACTGCCCAGACTCAATGAGCAGTTCTTC. Encoded protein: CASSPTGLPRLNEQFF.

This clone occurred a few times. The rearrangement joins TRBV6-1 to TRBJ2-7, with TRBD1 as a possible D gene (6 bases). The germline V gene encodes CDR1 MNHNS and CDR2 SASEGT. CDR3 length: 15 amino acids. Trimming shortened V by 2 bases and J by 2 bases, and 13 bases separated the two germline ends. DNA of the CDR3: TGTGCCAGCAGTGAACGACAGGAGGTCCCCTACGAGCAGTACTTC. Translating gives CASSERQEVPYEQYF.

The chain combines TRBV24-1 with TRBJ2-1, with 12 bases that match TRBD2. Per the germline V gene, CDR1 is KGHDR and CDR2 is SFDVKD. The CDR3 is 18 residues long. After removal of 4 bases from V and 2 bases from J, the junction contained 8 bases not matched to a gene. For the CDR3, the DNA is TGTGCCACCAGTGACCCACGTGGACTAGCGGGGACCTACAATGAGCAGTTCTTC. It codes for CATSDPRGLAGTYNEQFF.

The V and J genes are TRBV24-1 and TRBJ2-3; D ambiguous. V was pared by 4 bases and J by 3 bases, with 16 bases between. Germline V lookup: CDR1 KGHDR, CDR2 SFDVKD. CDR3 size: 16 residues. CDR3 region: CATSDPAERRTDTQYF. CDR3 DNA sequence: TGTGCCACCAGTGACCCCGCGGAGAGGAGAACAGATACGCAGTATTTT.

This chain uses TRBV27 with TRBJ1-2, with a tentative D call TRBD1 (5 bases). Looked up from germline, CDR1 is MNHEY and CDR2 is SMNVEV (reference sequence). This CDR3 comprises 15 residues. V was trimmed by 6 bases and J by 2 bases, leaving 16 bases between them. Written as DNA, the CDR3 is TGTGCCAGCAGGGAAGGGTACAGGCCCAACTATGGCTACACCTTC. It yields the protein CASREGYRPNYGYTF.

The chain employs TRBV9 and TRBJ2-1; 8 bases map to TRBD1. The germline V gene has CDR1 SGDLS and CDR2 YYNGEE. V trimming: 4 bases; J trimming: 2 bases; junction bases outside the gene matches: 2. The CDR3 consists of 14 residues. CDR3 DNA: TGTGCCAGCAGCCCGGGACAGGCCTACAATGAGCAGTTCTTC. Translated: CASSPGQAYNEQFF.

This chain connects TRBV9 to TRBJ1-1; possible D gene TRBD1, 6 bases. The V end was cut by 0 bases, the J end by 0 bases, with 18 bases between. Germline V CDR1 and CDR2: SGDLS, YYNGEE. This CDR3 is built from 18 residues. CDR3 loop: CASSVASPGGGLNTEAFF. CDR3 DNA sequence: TGTGCCAGCAGCGTAGCCTCCCCGGGTGGGGGCTTGAACACTGAAGCTTTCTTT.

The chain has TRBV12-3 or TRBV12-4 and TRBJ2-2; TRBD1 is a possible D gene (6 bases). This CDR3 is built from 13 residues. The V and J ends lost 7 bases and 5 bases respectively, with 11 bases between them. The CDR3 sequence is CASTRDRTGELFF. In DNA form, the CDR3 reads TGTGCCAGCACCAGAGACAGGACCGGGGAGCTGTTTTTT.

This clone has a handful of counts. This rearrangement joins TRBV6-4 to TRBJ1-1; 10 bases are shared with TRBD1. The CDR3 is 14 residues long. J lost 5 bases, V lost 3 bases, and 3 bases had no gene match. From germline, CDR1 is MRHNA and CDR2 SNTAGT. Here the CDR3 reads CASSEKGQGTEAFF. DNA of the CDR3: TGTGCCAGCAGTGAAAAGGGACAGGGGACTGAAGCTTTCTTT.

V is TRBV7-8 and J is TRBJ2-7; D possibly corresponds to TRBD2 (6 bases). Trimming stripped 10 bases from V and 6 bases from J, with 16 bases between. The CDR3 runs 12 residues. CDR1 is SGHVS and CDR2 is FQNEAQ in the germline V gene. The CDR3 is CATAFWGGEQYF. In DNA form, the CDR3 reads TGTGCCACCGCATTCTGGGGAGGCGAGCAGTACTTC.

This clone was recorded only once. The V and J genes are TRBV5-6 and TRBJ2-5; tentative D call: TRBD2 (5 bases). Germline V gene data show CDR1 as SGHDT and CDR2 as YYEEEE. Trimming took 6 bases from V and 2 from J, leaving 14 bases between them. CDR3 size: 14 residues. CDR3 nucleotides: TGTGCCAGCACGGCCGTCGGGGATCAAGAGACCCAGTACTTC. Translation: CASTAVGDQETQYF.